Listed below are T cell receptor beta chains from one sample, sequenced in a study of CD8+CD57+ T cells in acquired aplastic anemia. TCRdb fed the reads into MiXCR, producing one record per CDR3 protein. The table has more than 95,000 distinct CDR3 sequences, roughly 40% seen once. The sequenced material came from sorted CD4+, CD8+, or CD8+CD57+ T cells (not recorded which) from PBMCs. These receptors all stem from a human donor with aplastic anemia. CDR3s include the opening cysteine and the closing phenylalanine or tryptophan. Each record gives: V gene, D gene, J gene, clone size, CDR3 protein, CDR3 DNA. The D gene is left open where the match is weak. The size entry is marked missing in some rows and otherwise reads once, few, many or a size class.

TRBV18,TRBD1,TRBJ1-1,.,CASSPSRQGSEAFF,TGTGCCAGCTCACCTTCGCGACAGGGCTCTGAAGCTTTCTTT
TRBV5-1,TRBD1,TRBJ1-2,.,CASSSLTGGESYTF,TGCGCCAGCAGCTCCCTGACAGGGGGCGAGAGCTACACCTTC
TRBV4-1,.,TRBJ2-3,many,CASSVDSGVTDTQYF,TGCGCCAGCTCAGTCGACAGTGGAGTCACAGATACGCAGTATTTT
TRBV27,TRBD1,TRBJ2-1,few,CASSLIQGVGSEQFF,TGTGCCAGCAGTTTAATCCAGGGGGTAGGCTCCGAGCAGTTCTTC
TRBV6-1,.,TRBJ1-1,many,CASSEQRGAEAFF,TGTGCCAGCAGTGAGCAAAGAGGCGCTGAAGCTTTCTTT
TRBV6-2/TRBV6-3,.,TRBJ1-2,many,CASSGGIGYTF,TGTGCCAGCAGTGGTGGGATCGGCTACACCTTC
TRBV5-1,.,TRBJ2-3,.,CASSLAVGRVTDTQYF,TGCGCCAGCAGCTTGGCCGTCGGGAGAGTCACAGATACGCAGTATTTT
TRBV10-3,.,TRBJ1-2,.,CAISESREYGYTF,TGTGCCATCAGTGAGTCCAGGGAATATGGCTACACCTTC
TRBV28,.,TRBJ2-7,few,CASRPHFPAYEQYF,TGTGCCAGCAGGCCCCACTTTCCCGCCTACGAGCAGTACTTC
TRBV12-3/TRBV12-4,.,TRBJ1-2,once,CAGTTQGVGGYTF,TGTGCCGGCACCACACAGGGTGTAGGTGGCTACACCTTC
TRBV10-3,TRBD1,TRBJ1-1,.,CAIRGQENTEAFF,TGTGCCATCAGGGGACAGGAGAACACTGAAGCTTTCTTT
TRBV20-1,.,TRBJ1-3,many,CSARDSGSHIF,TGCAGTGCTAGAGATAGCGGCTCCCACATTTTT
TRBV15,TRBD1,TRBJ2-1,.,CATSRGDREDEQFF,TGTGCCACCAGCAGAGGGGACAGGGAGGATGAGCAGTTCTTC
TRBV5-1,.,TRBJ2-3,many,CASSLGEPRDTQYF,TGCGCCAGCAGCTTGGGCGAGCCCAGGGATACGCAGTATTTT